Listed below are T cell receptor beta chains from one sample, sequenced in a study of blood T cell repertoires in COVID-19. Profiling relied on immunoSEQ multiplex PCR, and the TCRdb table lists in-frame clones only, not all of them. The table shows some 64,000 clones, with around 77% occurring only once. Input material: peripheral blood. These receptors all come from an elderly man with active or convalescent COVID-19. Both conserved end residues are part of each CDR3. The order of the fields is V gene, clone size, CDR3 protein. The size of a clone is reported for some rows only, either as once, few or many, or as a class for expanded clones.

TRBV10-3 | - | CAIRTTGGVNTGELFF
TRBV11-2 | - | CASSFGTGDHEQYF
TRBV5-5 | - | CASSTVRGAHNEQFF
TRBV9 | - | CASSLYGGEETQYF
TRBV21-1 | once | CASSKRTGSGANVLTF
TRBV19 | few | CASSMRGDRGAGELFF
TRBV10-3 | - | CAISGSSGRSATGELFF
TRBV27 | - | CASSLLTGGTEAFF
TRBV4-1 | few | CASSQVVQGGWGYTF
TRBV15 | - | CATSRDGSSYEQYF
TRBV5-1 | once | CASSLAAAVRGTDTQYF
TRBV5-8 | - | CASSLGLAGVGDTQYF
TRBV21-1 | many | CASSKIEQGLGSPLHF
TRBV4-2 | - | CASSQDVSGLAAFGELFF
TRBV10-3 | - | CAISGTSGGKETQYF
TRBV5-1 | - | CASSVRQVAETQYF
TRBV18 | - | CASSPGAGTGELFF
TRBV19 | few | CASSKTDRANGYTF
TRBV2 | - | CASSRYLTGVLDTQYF
TRBV19 | - | CASSIGQGLYEQYF
TRBV19 | - | CAAQARVGEKLFF
TRBV21-1 | few | CASSKPGTGCEQYF
TRBV4-2 | once | CASSQGRGERAGTQYF
TRBV5-8 | - | CASSLRGYKPQHF
TRBV11-2 | - | CASSLVTDTQYF
TRBV3-1/TRBV3-2 | - | CASSLTGTVGNTIYF
TRBV4-2 | - | CASSQLGQGLNEQFF
TRBV18 | few | CASSPGTGKYEQYF
TRBV3-1/TRBV3-2 | - | CASSRAADSFAYEQYF
TRBV10-3 | - | CAISEQGTRTAYNEQFF
TRBV9 | - | CASSATSQETQYF
TRBV5-1 | - | CASYPLPGEADTQYF
TRBV3-1/TRBV3-2 | - | CASTGNTEAFF
TRBV16 | - | CASSQQGHEQFF
TRBV7-9 | - | CASSAQGVGSEKLFF
TRBV18 | - | CASSPRTGASREQYF
TRBV11-2 | - | CASSLWGAGGDTGELFF
TRBV6-2/TRBV6-3 | many | CASSRTDEQYF
TRBV27 | - | CASSPRQGGGFGRRYTF
TRBV2 | - | CASTPSRAGPGELFF
TRBV18 | many | CASSHGGRAYEQYF
TRBV2 | - | CASEAGGNTGELFF
TRBV3-1/TRBV3-2 | - | CASSQAIGEYEKLFF
TRBV4-2 | once | CASSQERSPPLPEQYF
TRBV4-1 | - | CASSVTTGTSVADTQYF
TRBV6-5 | - | CASSLDSYYGYTF
TRBV12-3/TRBV12-4 | - | CASSSGQTTEAFF
TRBV6-2/TRBV6-3 | many | CASSYHYGYTF
TRBV19 | - | CASSRILTGGIVGNQPQHF
TRBV7-3 | - | CASSLTLPGPILSEKLFF
TRBV2 | - | CASSEYRAGIQETQYF
TRBV5-4 | - | CASSLSGKRSYNEQFF
TRBV5-8 | - | CASSLYSAYNEQFF
TRBV4-1 | once | CASRSGVNTEAFF
TRBV7-9 | - | CASSFSGETQYF
TRBV18 | - | CASSLGTGGKGYTF
TRBV7-9 | - | CASSLVGRENIQYF
TRBV11-3 | once | CASSLERGAYEQYF
TRBV4-1 | few | CASRRTAGLANNEQFF
TRBV4-1 | - | CASSQSITSGVSSYEQYF